This entry concerns a single T cell receptor beta chain. This clone showed up just once. Its antigen target is currently unknown. Within one base of it there is no much larger clone, and no base qualities were kept. The entry originates in a study of T cell responses to AZD1222 COVID-19 vaccine (dated by TCRdb to about 2021). For the wider study: A total of more than 230 trial participants underwent TCR sequencing, of whom 200 to 220 received two doses of AZD1222 and about 25 received two doses of the MenACWY control vaccine. Trial participants were enrolled by age into subgroups of 18-55, 56-69 and 70-plus years, and around 150, 28 and 57 TCR-sequenced participants, respectively, were included in these subgroups.

From a lookup of the germline V gene, CDR1 and CDR2 are SGHDT and YYEEEE. The CDR3, from cysteine to phenylalanine, totals 12 residues. Just CDR3 DNA is preserved here, 36 bases in frame from base 1. Trimming removed 6 bases from V and 8 bases from J, leaving 14 bases between the germline ends. The CDR3 regions of human TCRbeta chains were subjected to immunosequencing. The original pipeline was this. TCRs in the repertoires were matched against a reference library of SARS-CoV-2-specific TCRs that had been generated with the MIRA antigen-specificity platform. Breadth meant the fraction of unique TCRs that were SARS-CoV-2-associated, whereas depth meant the fraction of total T cells that were SARS-CoV-2-associated. Using the MIRA data, each spike-specific TCR was mapped to the spike region that the TCR reacts to and placed in a CD4 or CD8 class. Log10-transformed breadth and depth values were compared by one-way ANOVA with Sidak's multiple comparisons tests. The table was pulled from immuneACCESS by TCRdb, which kept in-frame rearrangements only. Such tables lose some clones; where checked, under half of the loss comes from unresolved V genes, and the rest has no known cause. That table is the source of V, J and clone size, and D and trimming were worked out from the DNA. The sample contains 250,000 to 300,000 clones, 90% to 95% of them found a single time. Less than 0.6% of the sample comes from the top ten.

Points the paper makes about the study in general: After two AZD1222 doses, spike-specific TCR breadth and depth were significantly higher than at day 0 and than in MenACWY recipients. The 56-69-year group was small, and its depth increase did not reach significance, likely because of low power. Most participants were white British and females outnumbered males, and the authors suggested that clonal diversity may have been underestimated. Nearly half of unique spike-specific TCRs reportedly recognized epitopes outside regions mutated in the B.1.351 and B.1.1.7 variants. The whole spike protein was spanned by vaccine-associated CD4 TCRs, and dominant responses were seen in regions 160-218 and 743-854. Because no day 14 peak-response samples were available, repertoires were characterized only after the peak T cell response. Conclusions about previously exposed vaccinees are limited because only five to seven AZD1222 recipients were SARS-CoV-2 seropositive at baseline.

The time point label for this specimen denotes: about 28 days (+/-7) after the second vaccine dose. Because spike-specific TCR depth and breadth did not differ between the two schedules, AZD1222 recipients who got a second dose at roughly 4 weeks were pooled with those who got a second dose at roughly 12 weeks. Samples from vaccinated people were obtained from the UK trials COV001 and COV002, which included a single-blind randomized controlled phase 2/3 trial of AZD1222 (ChAdOx1 nCoV-19) in healthy adults. Trial participant PBMC samples were collected at day 0 and day 28 after the second dose for TCRbeta chain sequencing.

Sequencing used peripheral blood, obtained 28 days after the second AZD1222 dose. The chain is assembled from TRBV5-6 and TRBJ1-2; the D gene identity is not certain. The clonotype comes from an adult who received the AZD1222 COVID-19 vaccine. The nucleotides read TGTGCCAGCACGCGGCATCGGAGGGGCTACACCTTC. The resulting protein is CASTRHRRGYTF.